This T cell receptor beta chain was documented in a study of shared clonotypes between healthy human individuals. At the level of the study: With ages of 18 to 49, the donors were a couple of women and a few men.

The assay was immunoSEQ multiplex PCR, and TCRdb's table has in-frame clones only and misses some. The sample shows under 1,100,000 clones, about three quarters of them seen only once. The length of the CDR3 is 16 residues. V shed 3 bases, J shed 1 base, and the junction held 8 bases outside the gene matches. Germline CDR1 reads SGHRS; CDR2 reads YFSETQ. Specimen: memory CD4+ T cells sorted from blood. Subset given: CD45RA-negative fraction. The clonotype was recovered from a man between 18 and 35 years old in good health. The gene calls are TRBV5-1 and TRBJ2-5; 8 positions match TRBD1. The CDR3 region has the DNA TGCGCCAGCAGCTCAGGACAGGGCGGACGCCAAGAGACCCAGTACTTC. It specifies CASSSGQGGRQETQYF.